The 23 T cell receptor beta chains presented below share a single source sample, sequenced in a study of long-term antiretroviral therapy in people with HIV. immunoSEQ v3.0 was run at survey level. The repertoire was sequenced with immunoSEQ multiplex PCR; TCRdb's copy has only in-frame clones and lacks some. The repertoire holds under 30,000 clones, more than 85% seen once, with roughly 7% in the top ten. The specimen was unsorted PBMCs, collected around 5 years before starting antiretroviral therapy. The receptors were sampled from a man aged 50 to 60 with HIV.

The chain is built from TRBV7-9 and TRBJ1-2; tentative D call: TRBD1 (6 bases). Trimming pared 6 bases from V and 3 bases from J, leaving 14 bases between. The CDR3 runs to 14 residues. Germline values: CDR1 SEHNR, CDR2 FQNEAQ (reference sequence). This chain's CDR3 is CASSKYRDDYGYTF. CDR3 sequence (DNA): TGTGCCAGCAGTAAATACAGGGATGACTATGGCTACACCTTC.

This clone was picked up one time. The rearrangement joins TRBV9 to TRBJ2-3; the match to TRBD2 covers 15 bases. CDR1 is SGDLS and CDR2 is YYNGEE in the germline V gene. The junction had 6 bases not matched to a gene; V was cut back by 3 bases and J by 4 bases. The CDR3 is 17 residues long. CDR3 protein: CASSAGTSGGHPDTQYF. The DNA for the CDR3 is TGTGCCAGCAGCGCCGGGACTAGCGGGGGGCACCCAGATACGCAGTATTTT.

The rearrangement links TRBV5-6 to TRBJ1-5; a possible D gene is TRBD1 (6 bases). CDR3 length: 15 residues. Germline CDR1 SGHDT, CDR2 YYEEEE. V was trimmed by 1 base and J by 4 bases, leaving 12 bases between them. DNA for the CDR3: TGTGCCAGCAGCTTGAACAGGGCGTTGAATCAGCCCCAGCATTTT. Its protein product is CASSLNRALNQPQHF.

This chain joins TRBV27 and TRBJ1-2, with a weak D call TRBD1 (5 bases). V was cut by 7 bases and J by 8 bases, with 20 bases left in between. This CDR3 has 14 residues. Per the germline V gene, CDR1 is MNHEY and CDR2 is SMNVEV (reference sequence). DNA for the CDR3: TGTGCCAGCAACAAGGGCCCCCAAGGGACCGGCTACACCTTC. Its translation: CASNKGPQGTGYTF.

This clone was picked up a small number of times. This chain links TRBV6-5 with TRBJ1-2; a possible D gene is TRBD1 (5 bases). The CDR3 totals 14 residues. The germline V and J ends were trimmed by 3 bases and 6 bases, with 14 bases remaining between them. The germline V gene has CDR1 MNHEY and CDR2 SVGAGI. CDR3 DNA: TGTGCCAGCAGTTATGGGGCAGGGACTCATGGCTACACCTTC. It specifies CASSYGAGTHGYTF.

The rearrangement uses TRBV11-2 and TRBJ1-1, with D tentatively TRBD1 (5 bases). V was clipped by 2 bases and J by 11 bases, with 24 bases between them. The germline V gene has CDR1 SGHAT and CDR2 FQNNGV. The CDR3 length is 16 residues. CDR3 DNA sequence: TGTGCCAGCAGCTTACTAATCTCCGGGGGAAGAACCGGCGCTTTCTTT. Amino acids: CASSLLISGGRTGAFF.

This clone occurred once. This chain uses TRBV10-1 with TRBJ2-7, with 10 bases that match TRBD2. V shed 1 base and J 4 bases; nucleotides not matched to a gene: 1. CDR3 length equals 14 residues. In germline, CDR1 is WNHNN, CDR2 SYGVQD (reference sequence). The CDR3 here is CASSEFSGRYEQYF. The CDR3 region has the DNA TGCGCCAGCAGTGAGTTTAGCGGGAGGTACGAGCAGTACTTC.

V is TRBV10-2 and J is TRBJ2-1, with 12 positions matching TRBD2. Germline V gene sequence: CDR1 WSHSY, CDR2 SAAADI. J was trimmed by 4 bases and V by 6 bases; bases with no gene match: 1. This CDR3 has 14 amino acids. CDR3 region: CASRTSGGYNEQFF. The CDR3 bases are TGCGCCAGCAGGACTAGCGGGGGATACAATGAGCAGTTCTTC.

The gene calls are TRBV21-1 and TRBJ2-1; the table's D call of TRBD2 was not tested on the DNA. TRBV21-1 is labeled a pseudogene. This CDR3 is 18 amino acids long. The CDR3 bases are TGTGCCAGCAGCCCTACTAGCGGGGGCCGATGTTTGCACAATGAGCAGTTCTTC. This sequence encodes CASSPTSGGRCLHNEQFF.

About this clone: Other DNA sequences in this specimen translate into the identical CDR3. The chain links TRBV18 to TRBJ1-4; 10 nucleotides align to TRBD1. The CDR3 runs 14 residues. After removal of 3 bases from V and 8 bases from J, the junction contained 3 bases not matched to a gene. CDR1 is KGHSH, CDR2 LQKENI, per germline. This CDR3 reads CASSPGTGDEKLFF. CDR3 in DNA: TGTGCCAGCTCACCGGGGACAGGGGACGAAAAACTGTTTTTT.

The chain joins TRBV19 to TRBJ2-4; D is possibly TRBD1 (5 bases). V gave up 6 bases and J gave up 0 bases, with 12 bases separating them. The CDR3 runs to 15 residues. CDR1 is LNHDA and CDR2 is SQIVND in the germline V gene (reference sequence). As DNA, the CDR3 is TGTGCCAGTAGGACAGAAAACTTAGCCAAAAACATTCAGTACTTC. Protein: CASRTENLAKNIQYF.

The gene calls are TRBV6-5 and TRBJ1-4; D might be TRBD1 (5 bases). CDR1 and CDR2 (germline): MNHEY, SVGAGI. V was trimmed by 0 bases and J by 8 bases, leaving 13 bases between them. The CDR3 is 15 amino acids. The chain's CDR3 is CASSYSRGGGEKLFF. DNA for the CDR3: TGTGCCAGCAGTTACTCGCGGGGGGGAGGAGAAAAACTGTTTTTT.

This sequence joins TRBV7-2 and TRBJ2-7, with 9 bases lining up with TRBD2. This CDR3 region has 17 residues. With 4 bases clipped from V and 9 bases from J, the junction kept 19 bases outside the gene matches. Germline V gene sequence: CDR1 SGHTA, CDR2 FQGNSA. This CDR3 is CASSSSARVAGVFGQYF. CDR3 nucleotides: TGTGCCAGCAGCTCTTCAGCTAGGGTAGCGGGAGTTTTCGGGCAGTACTTC.

The V gene is TRBV7-3, the J gene TRBJ2-3; 9 bases map to TRBD2. The CDR3 totals 17 residues. Looked up from germline, CDR1 is SGHTA and CDR2 is FQGTGA. After removal of 5 bases from V and 4 bases from J, the junction contained 13 bases not matched to a gene. This CDR3 reads CASSPPGLASGPDTQYF. CDR3 DNA: TGTGCCAGCAGCCCTCCGGGACTAGCCTCAGGGCCAGATACGCAGTATTTT.

The chain employs TRBV5-4 and TRBJ1-2, with D possibly TRBD1 on 5 matching bases. The CDR3 is 15 residues long. Germline CDR1 SGHNT, CDR2 YYREEE (reference sequence). Trimming cost V 3 bases and J 3 bases, with 15 bases left between them. The CDR3 protein is CASSSHSGGYYGYTF. The CDR3 nucleotides are TGTGCCAGCAGCTCCCACAGTGGGGGATACTATGGCTACACCTTC.

This CDR3 is CASSSIGATYNEQFF. CDR3 nucleotide sequence: TGCGCCAGCAGCTCGATTGGGGCTACCTACAATGAGCAGTTCTTC. This chain uses TRBV5-1 with TRBJ2-1, with D maybe TRBD1 (5 bases). The length of the CDR3 is 15 residues. V gave up 3 bases and J gave up 2 bases, with 12 bases separating them. Germline CDR1 reads SGHRS; CDR2 reads YFSETQ.

The chain is built from TRBV11-2 and TRBJ1-5, with D tentatively TRBD1 (5 bases). Germline CDR1 is SGHAT and CDR2 is FQNNGV. CDR3 length equals 15 residues. Trimming stripped 1 base from V and 6 bases from J, with 13 bases between. The CDR3 sequence: CASSLGVRESQPQHF. The CDR3 DNA reads as TGTGCCAGCAGCTTAGGGGTCAGGGAGAGTCAGCCCCAGCATTTT.

The chain combines TRBV5-1 with TRBJ2-3; 12 bases fit TRBD2. J was trimmed by 1 base and V by 3 bases; bases with no gene match: 3. Germline lookup yields CDR1 SGHRS and CDR2 YFSETQ. The CDR3 has 16 amino acids. Here the CDR3 DNA reads TGCGCCAGCAGCTCTTCTAGCGGGGGGGGCACAGATACGCAGTATTTT. Protein sequence: CASSSSSGGGTDTQYF. Variable domain in full (rest from reference TRBV5-1 and TRBJ2-3): KAGVTQTPRYLIKTRGQQVTLSCSPISGHRSVSWYQQTPGQGLQFLFEYFSETQRNKGNFPGRFSGRQFSNSRSEMNVSTLELGDSALYLCASSSSSGGGTDTQYFGPGTRLTVL.

This clone appeared a single time. The V call is TRBV5-1, the J call TRBJ1-2; perhaps TRBD1 as D (6 bases). The CDR3 spans 14 residues. Between the trimmed V and J ends, which lost 4 bases and 7 bases, there was a span of 17 bases. Germline V gene sequence: CDR1 SGHRS, CDR2 YFSETQ. CDR3 sequence: CASSPTTGGGGYTF. CDR3 nucleotides: TGCGCCAGCAGCCCCACTACGGGGGGCGGTGGCTACACCTTC.

The rearrangement uses TRBV27 and TRBJ2-7; 8 bases agree with TRBD2. The trim removed 0 bases at V and 4 bases at J, leaving 8 bases unmatched. This CDR3 is 16 amino acids long. Germline V lookup: CDR1 MNHEY, CDR2 SMNVEV (reference sequence). The CDR3, as DNA: TGTGCCAGCAGTTTATCTAGCGGGAATCCTATTTACGAGCAGTACTTC. Translated, it gives CASSLSSGNPIYEQYF.

The V and J genes are TRBV2 and TRBJ1-5, with D tentatively TRBD1 (5 bases). Trimming left V 6 bases short and J 3 bases short, with 9 bases between. From germline, CDR1 is SNHLY and CDR2 FYNNEI. This CDR3 has 13 amino acids. CDR3 bases: TGTGCCAGCAGCGGGGACTTCAATCAGCCCCAGCATTTT. Translating gives CASSGDFNQPQHF.

The genes are TRBV11-2 and TRBJ2-1; possibly TRBD1 for D (6 bases). CDR3 length: 14 amino acids. The germline V gene has CDR1 SGHAT and CDR2 FQNNGV. V gave up 3 bases and J gave up 2 bases, with 8 bases separating them. CDR3 amino acids: CASSFQGTYNEQFF. CDR3 sequence (DNA): TGTGCCAGCAGCTTTCAGGGGACCTACAATGAGCAGTTCTTC.

The chain uses TRBV5-1 and TRBJ1-2; TRBD1 matches 7 bases. The CDR3 totals 14 residues. Germline V CDR1 and CDR2: SGHRS, YFSETQ. Trimming cost V 2 bases and J 4 bases; bases outside gene matches: 5. The CDR3 spells CASSFRDSAYGYTF. The CDR3 nucleotides are TGCGCCAGCAGCTTCCGGGACAGCGCCTATGGCTACACCTTC.